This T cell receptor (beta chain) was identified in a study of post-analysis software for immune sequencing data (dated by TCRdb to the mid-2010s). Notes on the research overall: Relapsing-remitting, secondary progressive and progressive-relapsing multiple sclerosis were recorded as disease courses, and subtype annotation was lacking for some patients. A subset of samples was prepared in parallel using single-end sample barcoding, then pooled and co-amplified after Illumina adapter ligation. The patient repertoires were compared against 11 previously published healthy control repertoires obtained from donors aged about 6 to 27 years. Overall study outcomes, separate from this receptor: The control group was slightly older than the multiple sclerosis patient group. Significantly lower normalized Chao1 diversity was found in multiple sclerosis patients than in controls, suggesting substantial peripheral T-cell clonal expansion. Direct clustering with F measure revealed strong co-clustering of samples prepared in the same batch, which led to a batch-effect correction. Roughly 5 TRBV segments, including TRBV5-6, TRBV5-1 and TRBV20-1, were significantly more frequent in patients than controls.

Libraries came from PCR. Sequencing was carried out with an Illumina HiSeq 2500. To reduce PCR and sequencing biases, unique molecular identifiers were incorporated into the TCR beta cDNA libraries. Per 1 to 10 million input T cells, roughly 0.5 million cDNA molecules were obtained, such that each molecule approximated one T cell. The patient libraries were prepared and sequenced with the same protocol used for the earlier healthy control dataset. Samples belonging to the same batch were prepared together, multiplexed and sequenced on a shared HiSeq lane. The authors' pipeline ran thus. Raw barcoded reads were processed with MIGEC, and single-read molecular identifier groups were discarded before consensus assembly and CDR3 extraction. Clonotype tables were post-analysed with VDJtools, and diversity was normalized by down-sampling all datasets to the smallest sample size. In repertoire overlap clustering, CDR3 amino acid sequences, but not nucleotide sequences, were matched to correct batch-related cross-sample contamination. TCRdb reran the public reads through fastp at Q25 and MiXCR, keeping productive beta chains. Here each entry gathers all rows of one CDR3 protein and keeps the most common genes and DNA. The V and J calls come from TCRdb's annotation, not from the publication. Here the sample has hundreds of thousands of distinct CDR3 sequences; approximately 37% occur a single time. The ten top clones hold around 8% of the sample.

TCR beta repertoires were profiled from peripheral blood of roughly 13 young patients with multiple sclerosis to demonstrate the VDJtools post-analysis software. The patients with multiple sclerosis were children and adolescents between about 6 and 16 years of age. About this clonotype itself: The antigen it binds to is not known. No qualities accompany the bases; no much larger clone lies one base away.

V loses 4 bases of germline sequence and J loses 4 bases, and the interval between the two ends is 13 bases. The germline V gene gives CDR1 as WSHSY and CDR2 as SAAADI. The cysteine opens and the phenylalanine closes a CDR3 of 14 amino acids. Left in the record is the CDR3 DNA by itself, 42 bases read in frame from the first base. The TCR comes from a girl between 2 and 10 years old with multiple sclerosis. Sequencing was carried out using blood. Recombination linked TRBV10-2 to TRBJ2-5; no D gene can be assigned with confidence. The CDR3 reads CASSGAAGLETQYF. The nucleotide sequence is TGCGCCAGCAGTGGTGCTGCAGGTCTAGAGACCCAGTACTTC.